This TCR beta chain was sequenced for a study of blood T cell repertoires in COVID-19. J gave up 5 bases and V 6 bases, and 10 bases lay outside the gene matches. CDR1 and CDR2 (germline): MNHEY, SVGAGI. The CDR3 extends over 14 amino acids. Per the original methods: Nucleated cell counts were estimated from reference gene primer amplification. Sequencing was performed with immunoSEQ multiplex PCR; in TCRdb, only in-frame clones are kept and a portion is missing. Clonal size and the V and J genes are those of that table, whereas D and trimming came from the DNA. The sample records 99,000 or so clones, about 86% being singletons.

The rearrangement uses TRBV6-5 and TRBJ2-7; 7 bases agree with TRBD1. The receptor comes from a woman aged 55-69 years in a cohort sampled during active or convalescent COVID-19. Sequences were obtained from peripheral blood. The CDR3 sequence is CASSLGQYPHEQYF. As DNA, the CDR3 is TGTGCCAGCAGCCTGGGACAGTATCCCCACGAGCAGTACTTC.